This TCR beta chain was captured by sequencing in a study of Tregs in tolerant kidney transplant recipients. Germline loops: CDR1 LNHNV, CDR2 YYDKDF (reference sequence). V lost 5 bases, J lost 2 bases, and 8 bases stayed unmatched. There are 15 residues in the CDR3. Unstimulated regulatory T cells (CD4+CD25+CD127-), CD4+CD25- non-regulatory cells, CD4 and CD8 cells were FACS-sorted from thawed PBMCs. Sequenced by immunoSEQ multiplex PCR; TCRdb stores in-frame clones only, minus some. Here the sample spans 90,000 or so clones, approximately 92% being singletons. The TCR originated in a human donor in good health. What was sequenced was CD8+ T cells from blood. This chain links TRBV15 with TRBJ2-7; 8 positions match TRBD2. This chain's CDR3 is CATSGSGELPYEQYF. DNA for the CDR3: TGTGCCACCAGCGGTAGCGGGGAGCTCCCCTACGAGCAGTACTTC.